These T cell receptor beta chains were read from a single sample in a study of regulatory T cells in long-lasting Graves disease. MiXCR, run by TCRdb on the multiplex PCR reads, gives a single entry per CDR3 protein. The table lists a few hundred thousand distinct CDR3 sequences, roughly a sixth of them singletons. Another study also made use of these data, one on T cells in Graves' hyperthyroidism and ophthalmopathy.

Sequenced material: peripheral blood mononuclear cells (PBMCs), taken at new diagnosis, from a patient treated with antithyroid drugs. The receptor set was obtained from a man aged 35 to 55 with Graves disease. Both conserved end residues are part of each CDR3. The D gene is left open where the match is weak. The listing skips clone size in some rows; elsewhere it reads once, few, many or a size class.

D gene: NA; clone size: many; V gene: TRBV11-3; J gene: TRBJ1-5; CDR3 DNA: TGTGCCAGCAGCTTAGCAATCAGGGTGGAACAGCCCCAGCATTTT; CDR3 protein: CASSLAIRVEQPQHF
D gene: TRBD1; clone size: many; V gene: TRBV12-3/TRBV12-4; J gene: TRBJ2-2; CDR3 DNA: TGTGCCAGCAGTTCCCGGACAGGGCAAACCGGGGAGCTGTTTTTT; CDR3 protein: CASSSRTGQTGELFF
D gene: TRBD1; clone size: few; V gene: TRBV5-4; J gene: TRBJ1-6; CDR3 DNA: TGTGCCAGCAGCTCATACTCTCAGGGGGGCAATTCACCCCTCCACTTT; CDR3 protein: CASSSYSQGGNSPLHF
D gene: TRBD2; clone size: many; V gene: TRBV28; J gene: TRBJ2-7; CDR3 DNA: TGTGCCAGCAGTCCCGCGGGGGGGACCTCCTACGAGCAGTACTTC; CDR3 protein: CASSPAGGTSYEQYF
D gene: NA; clone size: many; V gene: TRBV12-3/TRBV12-4; J gene: TRBJ1-1; CDR3 DNA: TGTGCCAGCAGTTTAGTCCAGCCGAACACTGAAGCTTTCTTT; CDR3 protein: CASSLVQPNTEAFF
D gene: NA; clone size: many; V gene: TRBV6-1; J gene: TRBJ1-5; CDR3 DNA: TGTGCCAGCAATCGACCGGGAACGCCCCAGCATTTT; CDR3 protein: CASNRPGTPQHF
D gene: TRBD2; clone size: many; V gene: TRBV10-3; J gene: TRBJ2-5; CDR3 DNA: TGTGCCATCGGGCGGGGGGGGAACCAAGAGACCCAGTACTTC; CDR3 protein: CAIGRGGNQETQYF
D gene: TRBD1; clone size: many; V gene: TRBV28; J gene: TRBJ1-1; CDR3 DNA: TGTGCCAGCAGCACAGGGGGCGTGAACACTGAAGCTTTCTTT; CDR3 protein: CASSTGGVNTEAFF
D gene: TRBD1; clone size: many; V gene: TRBV7-2; J gene: TRBJ2-7; CDR3 DNA: TGTGCCAGCAGCATAAGACAGGGCGCCGAGCAGTACTTC; CDR3 protein: CASSIRQGAEQYF
D gene: NA; clone size: many; V gene: TRBV2; J gene: TRBJ1-3; CDR3 DNA: TGTGCCAGCAGCGAAACGGCCCCCTCGAGAAACTCTGGAAACACCATATATTTT; CDR3 protein: CASSETAPSRNSGNTIYF
D gene: TRBD2; clone size: many; V gene: TRBV7-8; J gene: TRBJ2-5; CDR3 DNA: TGTGCCAGCAGCTCGTGGGGAGGGCACGAGACCCAGTACTTC; CDR3 protein: CASSSWGGHETQYF
D gene: NA; clone size: many; V gene: TRBV11-2; J gene: TRBJ2-5; CDR3 DNA: TGTGCCAGCAGCTTAGTCCCAGGACAAGAGACCCAGTACTTC; CDR3 protein: CASSLVPGQETQYF
D gene: TRBD1; clone size: many; V gene: TRBV5-1; J gene: TRBJ2-7; CDR3 DNA: TGCGCCAGCAGCTTGGGGGGGACAGGTCCCTACGAGCAGTACTTC; CDR3 protein: CASSLGGTGPYEQYF
D gene: TRBD2; clone size: many; V gene: TRBV11-1; J gene: TRBJ2-1; CDR3 DNA: TGTGCCAGCAGCTTAGTAGCGGGGGGTTACAATGAGCAGTTCTTC; CDR3 protein: CASSLVAGGYNEQFF
D gene: NA; clone size: many; V gene: TRBV18; J gene: TRBJ2-5; CDR3 DNA: TGTGCCAGCTCACCACTGGTTGAGGCGAAGACCCAGTACTTC; CDR3 protein: CASSPLVEAKTQYF
D gene: TRBD1; clone size: many; V gene: TRBV6-5; J gene: TRBJ2-2; CDR3 DNA: TGTGCCAGCAGTTACGGCAGGGGGCGCATGGTGACCGGGGAGCTGTTTTTT; CDR3 protein: CASSYGRGRMVTGELFF
D gene: NA; clone size: NA; V gene: TRBV25-1; J gene: TRBJ2-7; CDR3 DNA: TGTGCCAGCAGTGAGGCTCTAGCCTACGAGCAGTACTTC; CDR3 protein: CASSEALAYEQYF
D gene: NA; clone size: few; V gene: TRBV5-1; J gene: TRBJ1-4; CDR3 DNA: TGCGCCAGCCGGCGGGCGGACAATGAAAAACTGTTTTTT; CDR3 protein: CASRRADNEKLFF
D gene: TRBD1; clone size: many; V gene: TRBV20-1; J gene: TRBJ1-1; CDR3 DNA: TGCAGTGCTAGAGATCGAACAGGGGCGAACACTGAAGCTTTCTTT; CDR3 protein: CSARDRTGANTEAFF
D gene: NA; clone size: many; V gene: TRBV10-3; J gene: TRBJ1-6; CDR3 DNA: TGTGCCATCAGTACGACGGAGAATTCACCCCTCCACTTT; CDR3 protein: CAISTTENSPLHF
D gene: TRBD1; clone size: many; V gene: TRBV6-2/TRBV6-3; J gene: TRBJ1-6; CDR3 DNA: TGTGCCAGCAGTTCGGACAGGGTGATGGCACCCCTCCACTTT; CDR3 protein: CASSSDRVMAPLHF
D gene: NA; clone size: many; V gene: TRBV7-9; J gene: TRBJ2-5; CDR3 DNA: TGTGCCAGCAGGGGGGGTGGCCAAGAGACCCAGTACTTC; CDR3 protein: CASRGGGQETQYF
D gene: TRBD1; clone size: many; V gene: TRBV4-1; J gene: TRBJ2-7; CDR3 DNA: TGCGCCAGCAGCCACCCCGGACAGGCACGCTACGAGCAGTACTTC; CDR3 protein: CASSHPGQARYEQYF
D gene: NA; clone size: many; V gene: TRBV3-1; J gene: TRBJ2-7; CDR3 DNA: TGTGCCAGCAGCCACGGACGAGGGCAGTACTTC; CDR3 protein: CASSHGRGQYF
D gene: TRBD1; clone size: NA; V gene: TRBV28; J gene: TRBJ2-2; CDR3 DNA: TGTGCCAGCAGTTTCCCCCCGACAGGGCGCACCGGGGAGCTGTTTTTT; CDR3 protein: CASSFPPTGRTGELFF
D gene: NA; clone size: few; V gene: TRBV4-3; J gene: TRBJ2-7; CDR3 DNA: TGCGCCAGCAGCCAAGTACGTGACGGTCGCTACGAGCAGTACTTC; CDR3 protein: CASSQVRDGRYEQYF
D gene: TRBD1; clone size: many; V gene: TRBV18; J gene: TRBJ1-2; CDR3 DNA: TGTGCCAGCACCGGAACAGGGGACACAGCTAACTATGGCTACACCTTC; CDR3 protein: CASTGTGDTANYGYTF
D gene: NA; clone size: few; V gene: TRBV24-1; J gene: TRBJ2-1; CDR3 DNA: TGTGCCACCAGTGATTTTCATGTCGGTGAGCAGTTCTTC; CDR3 protein: CATSDFHVGEQFF
D gene: NA; clone size: many; V gene: TRBV5-5; J gene: TRBJ1-5; CDR3 DNA: TGTGCCAGCAGCTTTTGGGGTCAGCCCCAGCATTTT; CDR3 protein: CASSFWGQPQHF
D gene: TRBD2; clone size: NA; V gene: TRBV20-1; J gene: TRBJ2-3; CDR3 DNA: TGCAGTGCTAGACTAGCGGGGGGGGCCACAGATACGCAGTATTTT; CDR3 protein: CSARLAGGATDTQYF
D gene: NA; clone size: few; V gene: TRBV5-1; J gene: TRBJ1-4; CDR3 DNA: TGCGCCAGCAGCTTGGCCAACAGGGTTGAGGAAAAACTGTTTTTT; CDR3 protein: CASSLANRVEEKLFF
D gene: NA; clone size: many; V gene: TRBV10-3; J gene: TRBJ2-1; CDR3 DNA: TGTGCCACCTCCCTTTCCATCGGGGGTGGCTCCTACAATGAGCAGTTCTTC; CDR3 protein: CATSLSIGGGSYNEQFF
D gene: TRBD1; clone size: NA; V gene: TRBV12-3/TRBV12-4; J gene: TRBJ2-2; CDR3 DNA: TGTGCCAGCAGCCCTACAGGGGTGGGAACCGGGGAGCTGTTTTTT; CDR3 protein: CASSPTGVGTGELFF
D gene: NA; clone size: few; V gene: TRBV20-1; J gene: TRBJ2-7; CDR3 DNA: TGCAGTGCTAGAGATCGGAGGGGGGGGACCTACGAGCAGTACTTC; CDR3 protein: CSARDRRGGTYEQYF
D gene: TRBD1; clone size: many; V gene: TRBV20-1; J gene: TRBJ2-7; CDR3 DNA: TGCAGTGCTAACCGCCCAGACAGGGGGAGTGGGCAGTACTTC; CDR3 protein: CSANRPDRGSGQYF
D gene: TRBD2; clone size: many; V gene: TRBV3-1; J gene: TRBJ2-5; CDR3 DNA: TGTGCCAGCAGCCAAGGGCTAGCGGGGGGGGAGGAGACCCAGTACTTC; CDR3 protein: CASSQGLAGGEETQYF
D gene: NA; clone size: many; V gene: TRBV2; J gene: TRBJ1-6; CDR3 DNA: TGTGCCAGCAGTGAAGAACAGGGAAATTCACCCCTCCACTTT; CDR3 protein: CASSEEQGNSPLHF
D gene: NA; clone size: many; V gene: TRBV5-1; J gene: TRBJ2-5; CDR3 DNA: TGCGCCAGCAGCCAACGTTTGGGGAACCAAGAGACCCAGTACTTC; CDR3 protein: CASSQRLGNQETQYF
D gene: NA; clone size: NA; V gene: TRBV20-1; J gene: TRBJ2-5; CDR3 DNA: TGCAGTGCTAGACCCCGGGTAGGGGCTCGCCAAGAGACCCAGTACTTC; CDR3 protein: CSARPRVGARQETQYF
D gene: TRBD1; clone size: many; V gene: TRBV5-1; J gene: TRBJ1-1; CDR3 DNA: TGCGCCAGCAGCTTTCTCCCCCCGGGACAGAGAGAGAACACTGAAGCTTTCTTT; CDR3 protein: CASSFLPPGQRENTEAFF
D gene: NA; clone size: many; V gene: TRBV7-9; J gene: TRBJ2-3; CDR3 DNA: TGTGCCAGCAGCCCGAGGACTGGAGCACTCGATACGCAGTATTTT; CDR3 protein: CASSPRTGALDTQYF
D gene: TRBD1; clone size: many; V gene: TRBV20-1; J gene: TRBJ2-7; CDR3 DNA: TGCAGTGCTAGAGGACCTTCCCGGGACAGGGGTTACGAGCAGTACTTC; CDR3 protein: CSARGPSRDRGYEQYF
D gene: TRBD2; clone size: many; V gene: TRBV5-1; J gene: TRBJ2-7; CDR3 DNA: TGTGCCAGCAGCCCCCGGGGGGGCTCCTACGAGCAGTACTTC; CDR3 protein: CASSPRGGSYEQYF
D gene: NA; clone size: many; V gene: TRBV7-8; J gene: TRBJ2-5; CDR3 DNA: TGTGCCAGCAGCACCAGGGACCTTCAAGAGACCCAGTACTTC; CDR3 protein: CASSTRDLQETQYF
D gene: NA; clone size: few; V gene: TRBV4-2; J gene: TRBJ2-5; CDR3 DNA: TGTGCCAGCAGCCAAGGCTGGGTAATGGAGACCCAGTACTTC; CDR3 protein: CASSQGWVMETQYF
D gene: TRBD2; clone size: NA; V gene: TRBV5-1; J gene: TRBJ2-4; CDR3 DNA: TGCGCCAGCAGCTTCGGGGGGGAGGACATTCAGTACTTC; CDR3 protein: CASSFGGEDIQYF
D gene: NA; clone size: many; V gene: TRBV12-5; J gene: TRBJ1-1; CDR3 DNA: TGTGCTAGTGGGGGGATAAGGGGAGGCACTGAAGCTTTCTTT; CDR3 protein: CASGGIRGGTEAFF
D gene: NA; clone size: many; V gene: TRBV27; J gene: TRBJ2-3; CDR3 DNA: TGTGCCAGCAGTCAAAGACAGGGAGGTGGTACGCAGTATTTT; CDR3 protein: CASSQRQGGGTQYF